The rows below give T cell receptor beta chains drawn from one sample of a study of CD8 T cells in ankylosing spondylitis. MiXCR, applied by TCRdb to the 5' RACE reads, yields one record per CDR3 protein. The repertoire holds about 460,000 distinct CDR3 sequences, with about 5.7% as singletons. Sequenced: blood, either unsorted or a sorted T cell fraction (not recorded which). Receptors were obtained from a male donor with ankylosing spondylitis. Each CDR3 is given with its conserved first and last residue. The D gene is left open where the match is weak. The size of a clone is reported for some rows only, either as once, few or many, or as a class for expanded clones.

J,size,D,V,DNA,CDR3
TRBJ2-1,NA,TRBD1,TRBV9,TGTGCCAGCAGCGTGGACAGGGGCCTAACCTACAATGAGCAGTTCTTC,CASSVDRGLTYNEQFF
TRBJ1-4,few,NA,TRBV5-1,TGCGCCAGCAGCTTGGGGAGTAATGAAAAACTGTTTTTT,CASSLGSNEKLFF
TRBJ2-5,many,NA,TRBV5-1,TGCGCCAGCAGCCCCGGTAGTAGGGCCAGAGAGACCCAGTACTTC,CASSPGSRARETQYF
TRBJ2-3,many,NA,TRBV10-2,TGCGCCAGCAGTGGTACAGTCACAGATACGCAGTATTTT,CASSGTVTDTQYF
TRBJ2-1,many,TRBD1,TRBV10-3,TGTGCCACCGGACAGGCACCCTACAATGAGCAGTTCTTC,CATGQAPYNEQFF
TRBJ2-6,few,TRBD1,TRBV20-1,TGCAGTGCCGACAGGGTTGGGGCCAACGTCCTGACTTTC,CSADRVGANVLTF
TRBJ2-1,many,NA,TRBV4-1,TGCGCCAGCAGCCAGAGGGGAGAAATCCCCTACAATGAGCAGTTCTTC,CASSQRGEIPYNEQFF
TRBJ2-1,many,TRBD2,TRBV11-2,TGTGCCAGCAGCGTCGCTAGCGGGGACAATGAGCAGTTCTTC,CASSVASGDNEQFF
TRBJ2-5,many,NA,TRBV7-9,TGTGCCAGCAGCTTAGTGGGACCTCAAGAGACCCAGTACTTC,CASSLVGPQETQYF
TRBJ2-1,NA,TRBD1,TRBV4-2,TGTGCCAGCAGCCAGACCCCGGGACAGGGGGCCAATGAGCAGTTCTTC,CASSQTPGQGANEQFF
TRBJ2-1,many,TRBD2,TRBV27,TGTGCCAGCAGTTTAATAGCGGGAGAAGGAAATGAGCAGTTCTTC,CASSLIAGEGNEQFF
TRBJ2-1,many,NA,TRBV20-1,TGCAGTGCTAGAGGGGGGCGGGAGAATTTATATGAGCAGTTCTTC,CSARGGRENLYEQFF
TRBJ1-3,many,NA,TRBV5-1,TGCGCCAGCAGCTTGAACGGGCTAAGTAACACCATATATTTT,CASSLNGLSNTIYF
TRBJ2-2,many,NA,TRBV9,TGTGCCAGCAGCCCCCGGACCCACACCGGGGAGCTGTTTTTT,CASSPRTHTGELFF
TRBJ2-7,many,TRBD2,TRBV20-1,TGCAGTGCCCGGAGGGGCGGGAGGGCCTACGAGCAGTACTTC,CSARRGGRAYEQYF
TRBJ2-2,many,NA,TRBV7-6,TGTGCCAGCAGCCATGGGTCCAGGGAAGGATTGACCGGGGAGCTGTTTTTT,CASSHGSREGLTGELFF
TRBJ2-5,many,NA,TRBV4-2,TGTGCCAGCAGCCAAGGGGGCCAGGACCAAGAGACCCAGTACTTC,CASSQGGQDQETQYF
TRBJ2-3,few,TRBD2,TRBV11-1,TGTGCCAGCAGCTCAACCAAGGTGCTAGCGGGTTATAGCACAGATACGCAGTATTTT,CASSSTKVLAGYSTDTQYF
TRBJ2-5,NA,NA,TRBV11-2,TGTGCCAGCAGCTTAGATCGTCCGGAGACCCAGTACTTC,CASSLDRPETQYF
TRBJ2-7,many,NA,TRBV6-2/TRBV6-3,TGTGCCAGCAGTTATGGAGGCCTCAACGAGCAGTACTTC,CASSYGGLNEQYF
TRBJ2-2,few,NA,TRBV10-3,TGTGCCACCTTCGACACAAACACCGGGGAGCTGTTTTTT,CATFDTNTGELFF
TRBJ2-7,few,NA,TRBV14,TGTGCCAGCAGCCTGTCCATCTCCTACGAGCAGTACTTC,CASSLSISYEQYF
TRBJ2-7,many,NA,TRBV24-1,TGTGCCACCAGTGAGGGTGACCTCTACGAGCAGTACTTC,CATSEGDLYEQYF
TRBJ2-1,NA,TRBD2,TRBV12-3/TRBV12-4,TGTGCCGGCAGATTAGCGGGGGGGTTGAGGTTCTTC,CAGRLAGGLRFF
TRBJ1-1,many,NA,TRBV12-3/TRBV12-4,TGTGCCAGCAGTCGGGAGTACACTGAAGCTTTCTTT,CASSREYTEAFF
TRBJ2-7,many,TRBD1,TRBV7-6,TGTGCCAGCAGCTTTCTGGACAGGCCCCTTCACTACGAGCAGTACTTC,CASSFLDRPLHYEQYF
TRBJ2-3,NA,TRBD2,TRBV7-9,TGTGCCGGCAGCTTGACTAGCGGCACAGATACGCAGTATTTT,CAGSLTSGTDTQYF
TRBJ2-7,many,NA,TRBV7-2,TGTGCCAGCAGCTTTAAAGCGGAAAGCTCCTACGAGCAGTACTTC,CASSFKAESSYEQYF
TRBJ1-4,many,NA,TRBV13,TGTGCCAGCAGCCCGGGGCGACACGAAAAACTGTTTTTT,CASSPGRHEKLFF
TRBJ2-7,many,NA,TRBV20-1,TGCAGTGCTAGAGATATGACACGGAACTACGAGCAGTACTTC,CSARDMTRNYEQYF
TRBJ2-7,few,NA,TRBV3-1,TGTGCCAGCAGCCAAGTGAGTAGTCGCGAGCAGTACTTC,CASSQVSSREQYF
TRBJ2-1,many,TRBD2,TRBV7-9,TGTGCCAGCAGCTCTAGCGGGAGGGGCAATGAGCAGTTCTTC,CASSSSGRGNEQFF
TRBJ2-1,many,NA,TRBV6-5,TGTGCCAGCAGTCACACCCTCTACGGGGCCTCTCACAATGAGCAGTTCTTC,CASSHTLYGASHNEQFF
TRBJ1-2,many,NA,TRBV7-2,TGTGCCAGCAGCCCGGCCCTCCTTAACTATGGCTACACCTTC,CASSPALLNYGYTF
TRBJ1-2,many,NA,TRBV5-1,TGCGCCAGCAGCTTGTCCCAGGTTGACTATGGCTACACCTTC,CASSLSQVDYGYTF
TRBJ2-3,many,NA,TRBV18,TGTGCCAGCTCACCACCTCCGGGCCCAGGCGATACGCAGTATTTT,CASSPPPGPGDTQYF
TRBJ2-3,many,NA,TRBV5-1,TGCGCCAGCAGCTTGACTAGCCTCACAGATACGCAGTATTTT,CASSLTSLTDTQYF
TRBJ2-5,NA,NA,TRBV28,TGTGCCAGCACCCGAGGGGGGGGACGGTGGATCCAGTACTTC,CASTRGGGRWIQYF
TRBJ2-2,many,TRBD2,TRBV6-2/TRBV6-3,TGTGCCAGCAGTTACTTCCCAGGTCGGGGGGCCGGGGAGCTGTTTTTT,CASSYFPGRGAGELFF
TRBJ2-1,many,NA,TRBV20-1,TGCAGTGCTAGAGACTACAGCGAAAATCGGTTCTTC,CSARDYSENRFF
TRBJ2-5,many,TRBD2,TRBV20-1,TGCAGTGCTCAGGGAGGGAGAGAGACCCAGTACTTC,CSAQGGRETQYF